One sample yielded the 14 T cell receptor beta chains listed below, sequenced in a study of cytomegalovirus exposure and HLA in healthy donors. The PCR was carried out with 60 Vbeta primers and 13 Jbeta primers. Some clones are missing from TCRdb's copy, which holds only in-frame ones; the method was immunoSEQ multiplex PCR. The sample lists approximately 170,000 clones, around 68% occurring once. The sample was PBMCs. Receptors were obtained from a woman aged 40 to 50 in good health and CMV-seropositive.

As for this clone: Other DNA sequences of this sample code for an identical CDR3. The chain employs TRBV5-8 and TRBJ2-7; TRBD2 is a possible D gene (6 bases). Trimming took 4 bases from V and 3 from J, leaving 8 bases between them. The CDR3 contains 12 residues. Looked up from germline, CDR1 is SGHTS and CDR2 is YDEGEE. CDR3 sequence reads: CASSLGLYEQYF. CDR3 DNA: TGTGCCAGCAGCCTGGGACTCTACGAGCAGTACTTC.

This chain connects TRBV20-1 to TRBJ2-7; 7 positions agree with TRBD2. The germline gives CDR1 DFQATT, CDR2 SNEGSKA (reference sequence). CDR3 length: 11 amino acids. Germline trimming cut 6 bases from V and 3 bases from J; bases unmatched to any gene: 2. In DNA, the CDR3 is TGCAGTGCACCGGGGGGCTACGAGCAGTACTTC. Its translation: CSAPGGYEQYF.

The chain combines TRBV6-5 with TRBJ1-2, with TRBD1 matching over 8 bases. Germline CDR1 is MNHEY and CDR2 is SVGAGI. The CDR3 is made up of 16 amino acids. Trimming at V came to 0 bases and at J to 2 bases, leaving 5 bases not matched to a gene. The CDR3: CASSYSSGGVNYGYTF. The DNA of the CDR3 is TGTGCCAGCAGTTACTCCTCAGGGGGCGTAAACTATGGCTACACCTTC.

This clone was observed a few times. The J gene is TRBJ2-2, the V gene TRBV4-2, with a possible D match to TRBD2 (5 bases). Germline-derived CDR1 and CDR2 are LGHNA and YNFKEQ. CDR3 length: 15 amino acids. V was shortened by 4 bases and J by 0 bases, with 9 bases between the two germline ends. The DNA of the CDR3 is TGTGCCAGCAGCCCCCGGACTGCGAACACCGGGGAGCTGTTTTTT. Amino acids: CASSPRTANTGELFF.

The gene calls are TRBV7-3 and TRBJ1-2, with 7 bases that match TRBD1. The CDR3 has 15 amino acids. From germline, CDR1 is SGHTA and CDR2 FQGTGA. The V and J ends lost 1 base and 4 bases, in that order; junction bases with no gene match: 6. DNA for the CDR3: TGTGCCAGCAGCTTAAACAGGGGTGTTACCTATGGCTACACCTTC. Translated, it gives CASSLNRGVTYGYTF. Looking up the rest from reference TRBV7-3 and TRBJ1-2 gives the full variable domain: GAGVSQTPSNKVTEKGKYVELRCDPISGHTALYWYRQSLGQGPEFLIYFQGTGAADDSGLPNDRFFAVRPEGSVSTLKIQRTERGDSAVYLCASSLNRGVTYGYTFGSGTRLTVV.

This chain joins TRBV27 and TRBJ2-6; a weak D match, TRBD2 (5 bases). Germline V gene data show CDR1 as MNHEY and CDR2 as SMNVEV (reference sequence). The CDR3 is made up of 15 amino acids. The germline V and J ends were trimmed by 2 bases and 1 base, with 6 bases remaining between them. CDR3 coding DNA: TGTGCCAGCAGTTTAGGACTTTCTGGGGCCAACGTCCTGACTTTC. Translated: CASSLGLSGANVLTF.

This chain uses TRBV7-2 with TRBJ2-3; D is unclear. The CDR3 length is 15 residues. V dropped 3 bases and J dropped 1 base, with 11 bases sitting between them. Germline V gene lookup returns CDR1 SGHTA and CDR2 FQGNSA. The CDR3 protein is CASSFEFPRTDTQYF. The DNA for the CDR3 is TGTGCCAGCAGCTTCGAGTTCCCCCGCACAGATACGCAGTATTTT.

The J gene is TRBJ2-2, the V gene TRBV19, with 9 bases identical to TRBD1. The length of the CDR3 is 15 residues. CDR1 is LNHDA and CDR2 is SQIVND in the germline V gene (reference sequence). V lost 5 bases and J lost 6; bases outside the gene matches: 7. This CDR3 is CASSLTGTGPGELFF. DNA of the CDR3: TGTGCCAGTAGTTTAACCGGGACAGGGCCCGGGGAGCTGTTTTTT.

The chain links TRBV28 to TRBJ2-1; perhaps TRBD1 as D (5 bases). CDR3 length equals 15 residues. Germline lookup yields CDR1 MDHEN and CDR2 SYDVKM. V was cut by 7 bases and J by 6 bases, with 19 bases left in between. The CDR3 loop is CASTEISGRLNEQFF. The CDR3 bases are TGTGCCAGCACCGAAATCTCAGGGCGTCTCAATGAGCAGTTCTTC. Looking up the rest from reference TRBV28 and TRBJ2-1 gives the full variable domain: DVKVTQSSRYLVKRTGEKVFLECVQDMDHENMFWYRQDPGLGLRLIYFSYDVKMKEKGDIPEGYSVSREKKERFSLILESASTNQTSMYLCASTEISGRLNEQFFGPGTRLTVL.

The chain carries TRBV28 and TRBJ2-1; D possibly corresponds to TRBD2 (6 bases). Germline CDR1 reads MDHEN; CDR2 reads SYDVKM. The CDR3 extends over 13 amino acids. V was trimmed by 2 bases and J by 5 bases, leaving 7 bases between them. In nucleotides, the CDR3 is TGTGCCAGCAGTTTAGCGGGGAACAATGAGCAGTTCTTC. Amino acid sequence: CASSLAGNNEQFF. Looking up the rest from reference TRBV28 and TRBJ2-1 gives the full variable domain: DVKVTQSSRYLVKRTGEKVFLECVQDMDHENMFWYRQDPGLGLRLIYFSYDVKMKEKGDIPEGYSVSREKKERFSLILESASTNQTSMYLCASSLAGNNEQFFGPGTRLTVL.

The chain is built from TRBV28 and TRBJ1-2; 8 nucleotides align to TRBD1. CDR1 is MDHEN and CDR2 is SYDVKM in the germline V gene. J lost 8 bases, V lost 1 base, and 6 bases had no gene match. The CDR3 has 14 residues. The CDR3 DNA follows: TGTGCCAGCAGTTTATTAGGCAGGGGGCTCGGCTACACCTTC. Its translation is CASSLLGRGLGYTF.

The chain couples TRBV27 to TRBJ1-1, with D unclear. The CDR3 length is 19 residues. Germline CDR1 MNHEY, CDR2 SMNVEV (reference sequence). V dropped 5 bases and J dropped 4 bases, with 29 bases sitting between them. This CDR3 reads CASSPTSLTGDVRSTEAFF. The CDR3 nucleotides read TGTGCCAGCAGTCCAACCTCCCTGACTGGTGATGTGAGAAGCACTGAAGCTTTCTTT.

The rearrangement uses TRBV10-3 and TRBJ2-7, with 9 positions matching TRBD1. Losses at the gene ends were 6 bases for V and 6 bases for J; bases not matched to a gene: 9. The CDR3 covers 14 residues. Germline CDR1 and CDR2: ENHRY and SYGVKD. DNA of the CDR3: TGTGCCATCAGGGGACAGGGAGGAAAGGCCGAGCAGTACTTC. This gives the protein CAIRGQGGKAEQYF.

The chain employs TRBV6-1 and TRBJ1-1, with D possibly TRBD1 on 5 matching bases. The V end lost 3 bases, the J end lost 7 bases, and 12 bases lay between the germline ends. The CDR3 consists of 13 residues. Germline CDR1 is MNHNS and CDR2 is SASEGT. In DNA, the CDR3 is TGTGCCAGCAGTGAGTTGTGGACAAATGAAGCTTTCTTT. Translated, it gives CASSELWTNEAFF.